The 2 T cell receptor beta chains reported below all come from one sample, sequenced in a study of cytomegalovirus exposure and HLA in healthy donors. Primers for the PCR totalled 60 Vbeta and 13 Jbeta. Method: immunoSEQ multiplex PCR; TCRdb's copy keeps in-frame clones and lacks some. The profile shows around 150,000 clones, roughly 75% of them singletons. Sequenced sample: PBMCs. All receptors derive from a male donor in good health and CMV-seronegative.

The rearrangement uses TRBV12-2 and TRBJ2-7; the D segment call TRBD2 is taken from the table without a DNA check. TRBV12-2 is flagged as a pseudogene. CDR3 length: 16 residues. CDR3 nucleotide sequence: TGTGCAAGTCGCTTAGCACTGCGCGGGGACTCCTACGAGCAGTACTTC. Its protein product is CASRLALRGDSYEQYF.

The chain recombines TRBV5-1 with TRBJ2-1; TRBD2 agrees at 13 bases. Germline CDR1 reads SGHRS; CDR2 reads YFSETQ. This CDR3 has 15 amino acids. The V and J ends lost 4 bases and 9 bases, in that order; junction bases with no gene match: 7. The CDR3 DNA reads as TGCGCCAGCAGCATCGGGACTAGCGGGGTTAGTGAGCAGTTCTTC. Protein product: CASSIGTSGVSEQFF.